These 10 T cell receptor beta chains share one sample of origin, sequenced in a study of T cells in Graves' hyperthyroidism and ophthalmopathy. The CDR3 regions of TCR beta were amplified from RNA transcripts. The TCR CDR3 was amplified in a first-round RT-PCR using the HTBI primer set. TCRdb reprocessed the multiplex PCR reads with MiXCR, giving one entry per CDR3 protein. The sample carries about 500,000 distinct CDR3 sequences, about 46% recorded once. Sequencing used peripheral blood or thyroid tissue (not recorded which). These receptor sequences come from an adult woman with Graves' disease, either hyperthyroidism or ophthalmopathy (not recorded which).

The chain recombines TRBV6-1 with TRBJ1-5; no clear D gene. The CDR3 has 16 amino acids. Per the germline V gene, CDR1 is MNHNS and CDR2 is SASEGT. V dropped 5 bases and J dropped 2 bases, with 16 bases sitting between them. CDR3 amino acids: CASSYAARLGNQPQHF. The CDR3 DNA reads as TGTGCCAGCAGTTACGCCGCCAGGCTAGGCAATCAGCCCCAGCATTTT.

This clonotype showed up many times. This chain connects TRBV20-1 to TRBJ1-1, with D unresolved. V lost 1 base and J 0 bases, leaving 12 bases between the germline ends. CDR3 length: 15 amino acids. Germline V gene lookup returns CDR1 DFQATT and CDR2 SNEGSKA (reference sequence). CDR3 region: CSARVGNRVNTEAFF. In DNA form, the CDR3 reads TGCAGTGCTAGAGTGGGGAATCGGGTGAACACTGAAGCTTTCTTT.

The chain's CDR3 is CASSLVGDINQPQHF. As DNA, the CDR3 is TGTGCCAGCAGCTTAGTAGGGGACATCAATCAGCCCCAGCATTTT. V gene TRBV7-8 combines with J gene TRBJ1-5, with D possibly TRBD1 on 6 matching bases. The CDR3 loop spans 15 amino acids. The V and J ends lost 1 base and 3 bases respectively, with 10 bases between them. Germline values: CDR1 SGHVS, CDR2 FQNEAQ.

This clonotype turned up a few times. This rearrangement joins TRBV7-6 to TRBJ1-4; 7 nucleotides line up with TRBD1. The CDR3 contains 15 residues. Germline lookup yields CDR1 SGHVS and CDR2 FNYEAQ. The V and J ends lost 7 bases and 5 bases, in that order; junction bases with no gene match: 10. Written as DNA, the CDR3 is TGTGCCAGCACACCAACCCCGGGACAGAATGAAAAACTGTTTTTT. It yields the protein CASTPTPGQNEKLFF.

This clonotype has ten or more counts. The CDR3 DNA follows: TGTGCCAGCTCCCAGAGAATGACTGAAGCTTTCTTT. This sequence encodes CASSQRMTEAFF. The rearrangement links TRBV7-9 to TRBJ1-1; D remains unclear. The length of the CDR3 is 12 residues. V was shortened by 8 bases and J by 5 bases, with 12 bases between the two germline ends. Looked up from germline, CDR1 is SEHNR and CDR2 is FQNEAQ (reference sequence).

This CDR3 is CASRPVATNEKLFF. CDR3 bases: TGTGCCAGCAGACCAGTTGCAACTAATGAAAAACTGTTTTTT. The chain joins TRBV6-6 to TRBJ1-4; D uncertain. Between the trimmed V and J ends, which lost 6 bases and 0 bases, there was a span of 8 bases. The CDR3 is 14 residues long. Germline lookup yields CDR1 MNHNY and CDR2 SVGAGI (reference sequence).

This clonotype was counted ten times or more. The chain couples TRBV7-8 to TRBJ2-7, with TRBD1 as a possible D gene (6 bases). The CDR3 contains 14 residues. The V and J ends lost 5 bases and 6 bases respectively, with 17 bases between them. Per the germline V gene, CDR1 is SGHVS and CDR2 is FQNEAQ. CDR3 loop: CASSPHRLGGEQYF. The CDR3 DNA sequence: TGTGCCAGCAGCCCACACCGTTTAGGGGGCGAGCAGTACTTC. The entire variable domain, with the rest obtained from reference TRBV7-8 and TRBJ2-7, is as follows: GAGVSQSPRYKVAKRGQDVALRCDPISGHVSLFWYQQALGQGPEFLTYFQNEAQLDKSGLPSDRFFAERPEGSVSTLKIQRTQQEDSAVYLCASSPHRLGGEQYFGPGTRLTVT.

This clonotype was recorded at least ten times. At one end, the junction sequence differs from germline, possibly due to a read error. The gene calls are TRBV4-1 and TRBJ2-5, with TRBD1 as a possible D gene (6 bases). The CDR3 covers 15 residues. Germline V gives CDR1 MGHRA, CDR2 YSYEKL. CDR3 nucleotide sequence: TGTGCCAGCAGCCAAGGCCACAGGGACGGCGAGACCCAGTACTTC. It is translated as CASSQGHRDGETQYF.

This clonotype was detected only a few times. The J gene is TRBJ1-1, the V gene TRBV7-9; no clear D. V was clipped by 0 bases and J by 1 base, with 21 bases between them. Looked up from germline, CDR1 is SEHNR and CDR2 is FQNEAQ (reference sequence). The CDR3 contains 19 residues. Here the CDR3 reads CASSLAFRSDRPENTEAFF. CDR3 coding DNA: TGTGCCAGCAGCTTAGCCTTTCGGTCAGACCGACCAGAGAACACTGAAGCTTTCTTT.

V gene TRBV29-1 combines with J gene TRBJ1-3; no clear D gene. V was pared by 5 bases and J by 7 bases, with 12 bases between. The CDR3 contains 12 residues. CDR1 is SQVTM and CDR2 is ANQGSEA in the germline V gene. In DNA, the CDR3 is TGCAGCGTTTCCCAGCGGCCGAACACCATATATTTT. It yields the protein CSVSQRPNTIYF.